This entry lists 18 T cell receptor beta chains sequenced from one sample in a study of blood T cells in healthy people across ages. Combining a sample-barcoded 5' primer with a J-beta primer mix, a second PCR ran for roughly 7 to 12 cycles. TCRdb re-analysed the 5' RACE reads in MiXCR, keeping a single row per CDR3 protein. The sample shows fewer than 800,000 distinct CDR3 sequences, approximately 25% of them seen only once. Separately, the same data were catalogued under a study of T cells of mothers and their children.

Sequencing input: blood. All receptors derive from a boy younger than 18 in good health.

The rearrangement joins TRBV3-1 to TRBJ2-2; D unresolved. In germline, CDR1 is LGHDT, CDR2 YNNKEL (reference sequence). Between the trimmed V and J ends, which lost 3 bases and 5 bases, there was a span of 16 bases. The CDR3 sequence is 16 residues long. Here the CDR3 reads CASSQDRVIVTGELFF. The CDR3 DNA is TGTGCCAGCAGCCAGGACCGGGTTATAGTTACCGGGGAGCTGTTTTTT.

This clonotype showed up just a few times. CDR3 residues: CSARDLQGGGYEQYF. The CDR3 bases are TGCAGTGCTAGAGATTTACAAGGGGGCGGATACGAGCAGTACTTC. The chain couples TRBV20-1 to TRBJ2-5, with 7 bases that match TRBD1. Matching the DNA end better, TRBJ2-7 makes the J call doubtful. The CDR3 length is 15 residues. Germline assignment: CDR1 DFQATT and CDR2 SNEGSKA (reference sequence).

In its sample, this clonotype was seen a few times. V gene TRBV5-5 combines with J gene TRBJ1-1; tentative D call: TRBD1 (5 bases). V dropped 4 bases and J dropped 7 bases, with 14 bases sitting between them. In germline, CDR1 is SGHKS, CDR2 YYEKEE (reference sequence). The CDR3 contains 13 residues. The DNA of the CDR3 is TGTGCCAGCAGCCCCTCGGGGGGGGTTGAAGCTTTCTTT. Protein sequence: CASSPSGGVEAFF.

This clonotype was seen a handful of times. The chain couples TRBV24-1 to TRBJ2-2; no reliable D call. CDR3 length: 14 residues. Deletions cut 5 bases from V and 5 bases from J, with 11 bases between. Germline lookup yields CDR1 KGHDR and CDR2 SFDVKD. As DNA, the CDR3 is TGTGCCACCAGTGCTAACAGCCCTACCGGGGAGCTGTTTTTT. This gives the protein CATSANSPTGELFF.

V usage is TRBV5-1 and J usage is TRBJ2-5; D may match TRBD1 or TRBD2 (7 bases each). V lost 7 bases and J lost 1, with 11 bases in between. Per germline, CDR1 SGHRS and CDR2 YFSETQ. CDR3 length equals 13 residues. In nucleotides, the CDR3 is TGCGCCAGCGGGGGGGACAGCCAAGAGACCCAGTACTTC. Its protein product is CASGGDSQETQYF.

The chain joins TRBV5-1 to TRBJ2-2; TRBD1 matches 8 bases. J gave up 7 bases and V 3 bases, and 14 bases lay outside the gene matches. The germline V gene has CDR1 SGHRS and CDR2 YFSETQ. The CDR3 spans 17 residues. The CDR3 DNA reads as TGCGCCAGCAGCTACTCTCACCACGGGACAGGTGACGGGGAGCTGTTTTTT. Translating it yields CASSYSHHGTGDGELFF.

The chain uses TRBV20-1 and TRBJ2-5; 8 nucleotides match TRBD1. This CDR3 contains 14 residues. Looked up from germline, CDR1 is DFQATT and CDR2 is SNEGSKA (reference sequence). Trimming cost V 0 bases and J 5 bases; bases outside gene matches: 5. This CDR3 reads CSARDDRGKETQYF. Written as DNA, the CDR3 is TGCAGTGCTAGAGATGACAGGGGAAAGGAGACCCAGTACTTC.

The rearrangement joins TRBV18 to TRBJ2-2, with 12 bases fitting TRBD2. Germline V gives CDR1 KGHSH, CDR2 LQKENI. CDR3 length: 16 amino acids. Trimming took 3 bases from V and 4 from J; bases not matched to a gene: 3. In nucleotides, the CDR3 is TGTGCCAGCTCACCCTTGACTAGCGGGAGCACCGGGGAGCTGTTTTTT. Protein product: CASSPLTSGSTGELFF.

The V and J genes are TRBV6-2 or TRBV6-3 and TRBJ2-2, with 9 bases fitting TRBD2. The V and J ends lost 7 bases and 1 base, in that order; junction bases with no gene match: 16. CDR1 is MNHEY and CDR2 is SVGEGT in the germline V gene. The CDR3 is 19 amino acids. This CDR3 is CASNWRGASGVLNTGELFF. CDR3 nucleotide sequence: TGTGCCAGCAACTGGCGTGGGGCTAGCGGGGTCTTGAACACCGGGGAGCTGTTTTTT.

The J gene is TRBJ2-7, the V gene TRBV29-1, with D tentatively TRBD1 or TRBD2 (5 bases each). With 6 bases removed from V and 4 bases from J, the gap between germline ends came to 25 bases. Germline V gives CDR1 SQVTM, CDR2 ANQGSEA. The CDR3 sequence is 16 residues long. The CDR3 sequence is CSVGTAQPPLGYEQYF. The CDR3 DNA is TGCAGCGTAGGGACGGCTCAACCTCCTCTCGGATACGAGCAGTACTTC.

The chain has TRBV6-1 and TRBJ2-7; no clear D gene. V lost 7 bases and J 3 bases, leaving 10 bases between the germline ends. Per germline, CDR1 MNHNS and CDR2 SASEGT. CDR3 length equals 12 residues. The CDR3 loop is CASTIDRYEQYF. CDR3 bases: TGTGCCAGCACCATCGACCGCTACGAGCAGTACTTC.

The V gene is TRBV28, the J gene TRBJ1-2; D uncertain. Germline lookup yields CDR1 MDHEN and CDR2 SYDVKM. Trimming left V 6 bases short and J 5 bases short, with 10 bases between. The CDR3 has 12 residues. The CDR3 DNA follows: TGTGCCAGCAGCCACAAAGATTATGGCTACACCTTC. Its protein is CASSHKDYGYTF.

This chain links TRBV7-9 with TRBJ2-2; no firm D call. Trimming left V 8 bases short and J 1 base short, with 26 bases between. The CDR3 sequence is 19 residues long. Germline V lookup: CDR1 SEHNR, CDR2 FQNEAQ (reference sequence). The CDR3 bases are TGTGCCAGCCAAAACCCGCTAGTTTATCCCCAGCGGAACACCGGGGAGCTGTTTTTT. It yields the protein CASQNPLVYPQRNTGELFF.

The V call is TRBV29-1, the J call TRBJ2-7; D is ambiguous. Trimming removed 4 bases at V and 5 bases at J, with 6 bases between. Germline values: CDR1 SQVTM, CDR2 ANQGSEA. The CDR3 contains 10 residues. The CDR3 DNA reads as TGCAGCGTTGGTTCCCACGAGCAGTACTTC. Its translation is CSVGSHEQYF.

This clonotype was counted between two and nine times. The chain joins TRBV13 to TRBJ2-5; 10 bases line up with TRBD2. Per germline, CDR1 PRHDT and CDR2 FYEKMQ (reference sequence). There are 15 residues in the CDR3. V lost 2 bases and J lost 7; bases outside the gene matches: 7. CDR3 in amino acids: CASSLSSGGAGTQYF. The CDR3 coding sequence is TGTGCCAGCAGCTTATCCAGCGGGGGGGCCGGGACCCAGTACTTC.

The chain couples TRBV2 to TRBJ2-2; tentatively, D is TRBD2 (6 bases). The ends were cut back, 3 bases at V and 6 bases at J, with 17 bases in the middle. Per germline, CDR1 SNHLY and CDR2 FYNNEI. CDR3 length equals 16 residues. The CDR3: CASSDHLRRDAGELFF. CDR3 nucleotides: TGTGCCAGCAGTGATCATCTAAGGAGGGACGCCGGGGAGCTGTTTTTT.

This clonotype has a handful of counts. This sequence joins TRBV2 and TRBJ2-1; tentative D call: TRBD2 (5 bases). The CDR3 extends over 15 amino acids. The V gene lost 6 bases and the J gene lost 0 bases, with 12 bases spanning the gap. In germline, CDR1 is SNHLY, CDR2 FYNNEI. CDR3 sequence: CASREDWSSYNEQFF. CDR3 in DNA: TGTGCCAGCAGAGAGGACTGGAGCTCCTACAATGAGCAGTTCTTC.

The chain uses TRBV3-1 and TRBJ1-4; D ambiguous. Germline lookup yields CDR1 LGHDT and CDR2 YNNKEL (reference sequence). V lost 4 bases to trimming and J lost 0 bases, with 9 bases between them. This CDR3 has 15 amino acids. CDR3: CASSPWAATNEKLFF. CDR3 DNA sequence: TGTGCCAGCAGCCCTTGGGCGGCAACTAATGAAAAACTGTTTTTT.